The clone carrying this T cell receptor (beta chain) was recorded once. What it binds is unknown. At one boundary the junction diverges from the germline segment, which might be a read error. The CDR3 covers 11 residues. Germline CDR1 SQVTM, CDR2 ANQGSEA. The data belong to a study of OX40 agonist ivuxolimab in advanced cancers. Study at large: There were three patients with partial responses, one having hepatocellular carcinoma and two cutaneous melanoma.

Method: immunoSEQ multiplex PCR; TCRdb's copy keeps in-frame clones and lacks some. The table lists 70,000 to 95,000 clones, under 90% of them singletons. Study conclusions and caveats: The specificity for antigen of the expanded peripheral T cells was not determined.

The source was CD4+ or CD8+ T cells sorted from blood, collected in a trial of the OX40 agonist ivuxolimab. The sequence was collected from an adult with an advanced solid tumor such as melanoma, head and neck, liver or kidney cancer. The chain employs TRBV29-1 and TRBJ1-2, with unresolved D. The CDR3 bases are TGCAGCGTGGAAGGGTTCGGGGAGAGCACCTTC. It specifies CSVEGFGESTF.